This T cell receptor (beta chain) stems from a study of blood T cell repertoires in COVID-19. V was clipped by 3 bases and J by 3 bases, with 8 bases between them. Germline assignment: CDR1 DFQATT and CDR2 SNEGSKA (reference sequence). The CDR3 length is 12 residues. Measured with immunoSEQ multiplex PCR; TCRdb has only the in-frame clones, and not every one. This table has about 160,000 clones, roughly 90% appearing once. This chain connects TRBV20-1 to TRBJ1-1; D might be TRBD1 (6 bases). The material sequenced was peripheral blood. This receptor was identified in a man under 40 with COVID-19, enrolled during active disease. In DNA form, the CDR3 reads TGCAGTGCTAGTTCAGGGGACACTGAAGCTTTCTTT. It codes for CSASSGDTEAFF.